One and the same sample provided the 8 T cell receptor beta chains below, sequenced in a study of T-cell reconstitution after alpha-beta-depleted transplantation in children. The authors prepared the TCRbeta library with unique molecular identifiers. TCRdb fed the PCR reads into MiXCR, producing one record per CDR3 protein. This table holds just over 950,000 distinct CDR3 sequences, less than 30% found once. Sequenced here: PBMCs, mostly from graft donor cells, sampled 360 days after TCRalphabeta/CD19-depleted stem cell transplant. Every receptor here comes from a boy under two years old who had a stem cell transplant for SCID, so the T cells may come from the graft donor.

This clonotype was counted a few times. The CDR3 region is CASSPSFVGTRLYEQYF. CDR3 nucleotides: TGCGCCAGCAGTCCCTCGTTCGTCGGGACACGTCTCTACGAGCAGTACTTC. The chain links TRBV5-1 to TRBJ2-7; D possibly corresponds to TRBD1 (6 bases). The V end lost 5 bases, the J end lost 3 bases, and 24 bases lay between the germline ends. Germline-derived CDR1 and CDR2 are SGHRS and YFSETQ. The CDR3 is made up of 17 amino acids.

This sequence joins TRBV5-4 and TRBJ1-3; D gene ambiguous. Germline V gene lookup returns CDR1 SGHNT and CDR2 YYREEE (reference sequence). The CDR3 covers 16 residues. The germline V and J ends were trimmed by 3 bases and 1 base, with 14 bases remaining between them. The CDR3 nucleotides read TGTGCCAGCAGCTGGAGACCCACCGCGTCTGGAAACACCATATATTTT. It yields the protein CASSWRPTASGNTIYF. Complete variable domain (other parts from reference TRBV5-4 and TRBJ1-3): ETGVTQSPTHLIKTRGQQVTLRCSSQSGHNTVSWYQQALGQGPQFIFQYYREEENGRGNFPPRFSGLQFPNYSSELNVNALELDDSALYLCASSWRPTASGNTIYFGEGSWLTVV.

This rearrangement joins TRBV7-9 to TRBJ1-6; D may be TRBD1 (5 bases). V was shortened by 4 bases and J by 14 bases, with 15 bases between the two germline ends. The CDR3 is 13 residues long. Germline V gene sequence: CDR1 SEHNR, CDR2 FQNEAQ (reference sequence). CDR3 bases: TGTGCCAGCAGCTCTCGACAGATTGTAACCCTCCACTTT. Its protein product is CASSSRQIVTLHF.

The chain is built from TRBV14 and TRBJ1-1; the D is unclear. The CDR3 loop spans 15 amino acids. Trimming cost V 1 base and J 5 bases, with 14 bases left between them. The germline gives CDR1 SGHDN, CDR2 FVKESK. CDR3 amino acids: CASSQGRVVGTEAFF. The CDR3 DNA reads TGTGCCAGCAGCCAAGGCCGAGTTGTGGGGACTGAAGCTTTCTTT.

DNA of the CDR3: TGTGCCAGCAGCTTGGGCGCCGCCAGTAACTATGGCTACACCTTC. This codes for CASSLGAASNYGYTF. The genes are TRBV5-6 and TRBJ1-2; no reliable D call. The CDR3 runs to 15 residues. In germline, CDR1 is SGHDT, CDR2 YYEEEE. V lost 0 bases to trimming and J lost 1 base, with 10 bases between them.

J is TRBJ2-3 and V is TRBV12-3 or TRBV12-4; D ambiguous. Trimming left V 3 bases short and J 8 bases short, with 15 bases between. The CDR3 covers 14 residues. The CDR3 loop reads CASSLGRPAGTQYF. The CDR3 DNA sequence: TGTGCCAGCAGTTTGGGCAGGCCTGCAGGTACGCAGTATTTT.

This clonotype has a handful of counts. The chain uses TRBV7-8 and TRBJ2-1; D possibly uses TRBD1 or TRBD2 (6 bases each). Trimming took off 2 bases at V and 3 bases at J, with 20 bases between the two ends. Germline assignment: CDR1 SGHVS and CDR2 FQNEAQ. The CDR3 runs 18 residues. DNA of the CDR3: TGTGCCAGCAGCTTAAGCGGTTGGGGGGCCCCCCGCTACAATGAGCAGTTCTTC. Amino acid sequence: CASSLSGWGAPRYNEQFF.

This clonotype appeared once. The chain links TRBV20-1 to TRBJ2-1; 12 positions agree with TRBD2. CDR3 length equals 16 residues. V shed 5 bases and J 5 bases; nucleotides not matched to a gene: 10. Per the germline V gene, CDR1 is DFQATT and CDR2 is SNEGSKA (reference sequence). The CDR3 sequence: CSASRNLAGGDNEQFF. The CDR3 region has the DNA TGCAGTGCTTCACGAAACCTAGCGGGGGGGGACAATGAGCAGTTCTTC.